One T cell receptor beta chain is described in this entry. The assay looked at some 96,000 TCR templates in each sample. Clones were sequenced by immunoSEQ multiplex PCR, and TCRdb holds only the in-frame ones, with some missing. The repertoire has roughly 62,000 clones, 93% of them found once; the top ten carry around 40%. These data belong to a study of siplizumab effects on memory and regulatory T cells. V was pared by 5 bases and J by 6 bases, with 8 bases between. Per germline, CDR1 SEHNR and CDR2 FQNEAQ (reference sequence). The CDR3 is 11 residues long. This rearrangement joins TRBV7-9 to TRBJ2-7; D not certain. Sequencing was carried out using CD8+ T cells sorted from blood. This receptor was taken from a human donor in good health. In DNA form, the CDR3 reads TGTGCCAGCAGCCGAAGCCGCGAGCAGTACTTC. Amino acids: CASSRSREQYF.